These 24 T cell receptor beta chains share one sample of origin, sequenced in a study of shared clonotypes between healthy human individuals. The protocol was immunoSEQ multiplex PCR, while the TCRdb copy is restricted to in-frame clones and leaves out a portion. The data contain around 2,100,000 clones, roughly 94% of them singletons. CD8 cells regarded as naive lacked CD45RO, were positively chosen for CCR7, and omitted terminally differentiated effector memory CD45RA+ cells. Sequencing was done on a sample of naive CD8+ T cells sorted from blood. These receptors all come from a man aged 18 to 35 in good health.

The chain couples TRBV5-1 to TRBJ2-1; no reliable D call. This CDR3 spans 15 amino acids. Germline V gives CDR1 SGHRS, CDR2 YFSETQ. V was cut by 4 bases and J by 0 bases, with 11 bases left in between. The chain's CDR3 is CASSPDISSYNEQFF. CDR3 sequence (DNA): TGCGCCAGCAGCCCTGACATAAGCTCCTACAATGAGCAGTTCTTC.

V and J are TRBV21-1 and TRBJ2-7; no check of the table's D call, TRBD1, against the DNA was made. TRBV21-1 is shown as a pseudogene. The CDR3 runs to 16 residues. In DNA, the CDR3 is TGTGCCAGCAGCCCTAGGGGTAGGACAGACGCCTACGAGCAGTACTTC. Its translation: CASSPRGRTDAYEQYF.

This clone appeared once. The V call is TRBV10-3, the J call TRBJ2-3; TRBD1 is a possible D gene (6 bases). V shed 3 bases and J shed 5 bases, with 15 bases lying between them. Germline V gene lookup returns CDR1 ENHRY and CDR2 SYGVKD. CDR3 size: 15 residues. DNA for the CDR3: TGTGCCATCAGTGATGTTTCAGGGGAAGGAGATACGCAGTATTTT. Residues: CAISDVSGEGDTQYF.

The V call is TRBV4-3, the J call TRBJ1-5; D not resolved. The CDR3 contains 15 residues. Germline V lookup: CDR1 LGHNA, CDR2 YSLEER. The V end was cut by 4 bases, the J end by 0 bases, with 10 bases between. CDR3: CASSLIMDSNQPQHF. In DNA form, the CDR3 reads TGCGCCAGCAGCCTCATTATGGATAGCAATCAGCCCCAGCATTTT.

This clone was counted once. This sequence joins TRBV7-6 and TRBJ2-2; possible D gene TRBD2, 5 bases. Germline CDR1 and CDR2: SGHVS and FNYEAQ. The CDR3 is made up of 14 amino acids. V lost 5 bases, J lost 1 base, and 8 bases lay in between. CDR3: CASSPTRNTGELFF. The CDR3 DNA reads as TGTGCCAGCAGCCCCACTAGGAACACCGGGGAGCTGTTTTTT.

Here the CDR3 reads CASSAHPGGSYEQYF. Written as DNA, the CDR3 is TGTGCCAGCAGTGCCCACCCTGGGGGCTCCTACGAGCAGTACTTC. The genes are TRBV2 and TRBJ2-7; D may be TRBD1 or TRBD2 (5 bases each). V was trimmed by 4 bases and J by 0 bases, leaving 13 bases between them. The germline V gene has CDR1 SNHLY and CDR2 FYNNEI. The CDR3 covers 15 residues.

The chain recombines TRBV7-9 with TRBJ2-7; 8 nucleotides line up with TRBD2. The CDR3 extends over 15 amino acids. The V and J ends lost 2 bases and 1 base, in that order; junction bases with no gene match: 4. Germline V gives CDR1 SEHNR, CDR2 FQNEAQ (reference sequence). This CDR3 reads CASSLPGGPSYEQYF. The CDR3 DNA follows: TGTGCCAGCAGCTTACCGGGGGGGCCTTCCTACGAGCAGTACTTC.

Turning to this clone: At the DNA level, this CDR3 is encoded by other sequences in the same sample as well. The CDR3 nucleotides read TGTGCCAGTAGTATTTCTAACACTGAAGCTTTCTTT. Its protein product is CASSISNTEAFF. The chain carries TRBV19 and TRBJ1-1; D is unclear. Germline V gene data show CDR1 as LNHDA and CDR2 as SQIVND (reference sequence). The V end lost 3 bases, the J end lost 2 bases, and 4 bases lay between the germline ends. This CDR3 region has 12 residues.

This clone was observed at least ten times. The chain has TRBV20-1 and TRBJ2-1, with D perhaps TRBD1 or TRBD2 (5 bases each). The CDR3 is 11 amino acids. Trimming removed 4 bases from V and 7 bases from J, with 8 bases in between. From germline, CDR1 is DFQATT and CDR2 SNEGSKA (reference sequence). CDR3 DNA: TGCAGTGCTACCTGGGGGAATGAGCAGTTCTTC. It yields the protein CSATWGNEQFF.

The rearrangement links TRBV11-2 to TRBJ2-5; D gene ambiguous. With 2 bases removed from V and 1 base from J, the gap between germline ends came to 17 bases. Per the germline V gene, CDR1 is SGHAT and CDR2 is FQNNGV. This CDR3 spans 17 amino acids. CDR3 sequence reads: CASSLSSGPGPQETQYF. Here the CDR3 DNA reads TGTGCCAGCAGCTTAAGTTCCGGGCCAGGCCCCCAAGAGACCCAGTACTTC.

This chain connects TRBV2 to TRBJ2-3; 14 bases align to TRBD2. V lost 5 bases, J lost 12 bases, and 16 bases stayed unmatched. From germline, CDR1 is SNHLY and CDR2 FYNNEI. The CDR3 totals 17 residues. This chain's CDR3 is CASSPIRLAGGPPPQYF. DNA of the CDR3: TGTGCCAGCAGTCCCATCCGACTAGCGGGAGGGCCCCCGCCTCAGTATTTT.

This clone was detected only once. The chain is built from TRBV4-3 and TRBJ2-2; D uncertain. CDR3 length equals 12 residues. Trimming pared 1 base from V and 6 bases from J, leaving 3 bases between. Looked up from germline, CDR1 is LGHNA and CDR2 is YSLEER. CDR3 loop: CASSQAAGELFF. The CDR3 DNA is TGCGCCAGCAGCCAAGCGGCCGGGGAGCTGTTTTTT.

The rearrangement uses TRBV7-8 and TRBJ2-5; a possible D gene is TRBD1 (5 bases). Germline V gene lookup returns CDR1 SGHVS and CDR2 FQNEAQ. The CDR3 is made up of 14 amino acids. V was cut by 5 bases and J by 5 bases, with 15 bases left in between. The CDR3 region has the DNA TGTGCCAGCAGCCCTACAGGATCGGCTGAGACCCAGTACTTC. It specifies CASSPTGSAETQYF.

The CDR3 DNA reads as TGTGCCAGCAGCTTAGGTTCTCTAGCGGGGGGGAGTATTGAGCAGTTCTTC. It encodes CASSLGSLAGGSIEQFF. The rearrangement links TRBV11-2 to TRBJ2-1; 12 bases fit TRBD2. The CDR3 covers 17 residues. Trimming at V came to 1 base and at J to 9 bases, leaving 10 bases not matched to a gene. Germline V gene sequence: CDR1 SGHAT, CDR2 FQNNGV.

J is TRBJ1-1 and V is TRBV5-1, with D perhaps TRBD1 (6 bases). The germline V gene has CDR1 SGHRS and CDR2 YFSETQ. Between the trimmed V and J ends, which lost 4 bases and 1 base, there was a span of 14 bases. The CDR3 is 15 amino acids. In DNA, the CDR3 is TGCGCCAGCAGCGGCATGGGGGGCCCGAACACTGAAGCTTTCTTT. Translated, it gives CASSGMGGPNTEAFF.

Concerning this clone itself: Other DNA sequences of this sample code for an identical CDR3. The gene calls are TRBV27 and TRBJ2-3; 12 bases are a match to TRBD2. With V trimmed by 2 bases and J by 3 bases, 3 bases remained unmatched. The CDR3 has 16 amino acids. Germline loops: CDR1 MNHEY, CDR2 SMNVEV (reference sequence). CDR3 nucleotide sequence: TGTGCCAGCAGTTTACTAGCGGGGGGGCCTACAGATACGCAGTATTTT. Translating gives CASSLLAGGPTDTQYF.

J is TRBJ2-3 and V is TRBV28; 15 positions agree with TRBD2. J was trimmed by 2 bases and V by 4 bases; bases with no gene match: 4. Germline lookup yields CDR1 MDHEN and CDR2 SYDVKM. The CDR3 has 17 amino acids. The CDR3 loop reads CASSYGLAGGSTDTQYF. As DNA, the CDR3 is TGTGCCAGCAGTTACGGACTAGCGGGGGGGTCCACAGATACGCAGTATTTT.

In regard to this clone: The sample carries other DNA sequences with the same CDR3. V usage is TRBV6-1 and J usage is TRBJ2-7, with D unclear. Germline V gene lookup returns CDR1 MNHNS and CDR2 SASEGT. The length of the CDR3 is 12 residues. Between the trimmed V and J ends, which lost 2 bases and 7 bases, there was a span of 9 bases. CDR3 protein: CASSEKGREQYF. The CDR3 DNA reads TGTGCCAGCAGTGAAAAGGGCAGGGAGCAGTACTTC.

The CDR3 protein is CASSPSGGDTQYF. The DNA for the CDR3 is TGTGCCAGCAGCCCGAGTGGAGGAGATACGCAGTATTTT. V usage is TRBV9 and J usage is TRBJ2-3, with TRBD2 as a possible D gene (5 bases). Looked up from germline, CDR1 is SGDLS and CDR2 is YYNGEE. V was trimmed by 4 bases and J by 5 bases, leaving 11 bases between them. The CDR3 spans 13 residues.

Comment on this clone: Additional DNA sequences in this sample encode the identical CDR3. V usage is TRBV4-3 and J usage is TRBJ1-1; D gene unclear. Trimming cost V 1 base and J 2 bases, with 8 bases left between them. The CDR3 sequence is 14 residues long. Germline V gene data show CDR1 as LGHNA and CDR2 as YSLEER. The CDR3 spells CASSQVTENTEAFF. The CDR3, as DNA: TGCGCCAGCAGCCAAGTAACAGAAAACACTGAAGCTTTCTTT.

This clone was picked up one time. The gene calls are TRBV29-1 and TRBJ2-1; tentative D call: TRBD1 (5 bases). Germline CDR1 reads SQVTM; CDR2 reads ANQGSEA. V was pared by 2 bases and J by 5 bases, with 13 bases between. The CDR3 sequence is 14 residues long. CDR3 amino acids: CSVESGAGHNEQFF. The CDR3 nucleotides read TGCAGCGTTGAATCTGGGGCCGGTCACAATGAGCAGTTCTTC.

The V gene is TRBV10-1, the J gene TRBJ1-6, with TRBD1 matching 7 bases. This CDR3 spans 18 amino acids. CDR1 WNHNN and CDR2 SYGVQD come from the germline V gene (reference sequence). The junction had 12 bases not matched to a gene; V was cut back by 0 bases and J by 7 bases. The CDR3 coding sequence is TGCGCCAGCAGTGAGTCGTTTGGCCAACAGGGGCGCAATTCACCCCTCCACTTT. Protein product: CASSESFGQQGRNSPLHF.

The chain employs TRBV5-1 and TRBJ2-7; TRBD2 matches at 10 bases. Germline-derived CDR1 and CDR2 are SGHRS and YFSETQ. CDR3 length equals 14 residues. After removal of 1 base from V and 3 bases from J, the junction contained 1 base not matched to a gene. The CDR3 DNA is TGCGCCAGCAGCTTGACTAGCGGGATCTACGAGCAGTACTTC. Its translation is CASSLTSGIYEQYF.

Remarks on this clone: Additional DNA sequences in this sample encode the identical CDR3. The chain uses TRBV29-1 and TRBJ1-1; D gene unclear. Germline loops: CDR1 SQVTM, CDR2 ANQGSEA. The V gene lost 6 bases and the J gene lost 1 base, with 6 bases spanning the gap. This CDR3 is built from 11 residues. This CDR3 is CSVRENTEAFF. The CDR3 nucleotides read TGCAGCGTAAGGGAGAACACTGAAGCTTTCTTT.